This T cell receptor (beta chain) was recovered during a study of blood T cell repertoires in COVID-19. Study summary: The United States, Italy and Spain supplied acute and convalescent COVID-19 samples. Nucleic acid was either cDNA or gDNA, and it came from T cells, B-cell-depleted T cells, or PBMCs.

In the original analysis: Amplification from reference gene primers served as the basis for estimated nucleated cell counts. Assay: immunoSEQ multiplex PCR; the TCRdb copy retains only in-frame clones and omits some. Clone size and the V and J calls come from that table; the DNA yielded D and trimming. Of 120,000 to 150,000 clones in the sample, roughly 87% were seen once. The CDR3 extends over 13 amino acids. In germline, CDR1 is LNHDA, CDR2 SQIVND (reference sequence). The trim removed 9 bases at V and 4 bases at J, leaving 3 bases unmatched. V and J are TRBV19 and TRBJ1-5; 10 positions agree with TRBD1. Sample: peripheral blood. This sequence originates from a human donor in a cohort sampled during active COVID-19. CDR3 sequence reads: CARMGQGNQPQHF. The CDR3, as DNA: TGTGCCAGGATGGGACAGGGGAATCAGCCCCAGCATTTT.